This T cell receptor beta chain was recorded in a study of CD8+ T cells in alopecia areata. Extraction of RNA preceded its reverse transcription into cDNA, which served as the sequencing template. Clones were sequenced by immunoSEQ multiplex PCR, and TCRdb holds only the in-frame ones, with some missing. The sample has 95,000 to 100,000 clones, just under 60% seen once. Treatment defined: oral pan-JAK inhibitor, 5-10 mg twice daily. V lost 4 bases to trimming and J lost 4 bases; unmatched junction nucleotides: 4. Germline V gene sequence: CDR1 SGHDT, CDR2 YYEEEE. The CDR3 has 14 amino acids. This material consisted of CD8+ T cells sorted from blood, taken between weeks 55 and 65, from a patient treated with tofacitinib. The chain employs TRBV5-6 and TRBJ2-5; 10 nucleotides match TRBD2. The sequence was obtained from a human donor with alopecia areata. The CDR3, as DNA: TGTGCCAGCAGCAAAAGCGGGGGGGTAGAGACCCAGTACTTC. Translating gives CASSKSGGVETQYF.